The 30 T cell receptor beta chains below were found in one sample sequenced in a study of beta chain features in type 1 diabetes. Overall study results and limits: The study found moderately but significantly shorter TCRB CDR3s in all four CD4+ subsets of Type 1 diabetes patients.

Their recognized antigens are unknown. Expressed TCRB transcripts got sequenced, as all isolated RNA was reverse transcribed. Produced via immunoSEQ multiplex PCR; TCRdb's table is partial and in-frame only. Of 160,000 or so clones detected, 50% to 70% appear once; the ten largest clones hold roughly 0.089%. Sequencing was carried out using naive CD4+ T cells from blood. These receptors all come from a man in his thirties or forties with type 1 diabetes.

The chain links TRBV19 to TRBJ2-4, with a possible D match to TRBD1 (5 bases). The CDR3 totals 19 residues. The germline V and J ends were trimmed by 4 bases and 0 bases, with 22 bases remaining between them. Germline CDR1 is LNHDA and CDR2 is SQIVND (reference sequence). The CDR3 DNA reads as TGTGCCAGTAGTACCATGACAGCCGGAGCCCCTCTAGCCAAAAACATTCAGTACTTC. This gives the protein CASSTMTAGAPLAKNIQYF.

The J gene is TRBJ1-4, the V gene TRBV7-2; perhaps TRBD1 as D (5 bases). This CDR3 comprises 15 residues. The germline V and J ends were trimmed by 7 bases and 11 bases, with 23 bases remaining between them. Germline V lookup: CDR1 SGHTA, CDR2 FQGNSA. The CDR3 loop is CASTLAGESRGKLFF. The DNA for the CDR3 is TGTGCCAGCACCCTAGCGGGGGAGTCCAGAGGGAAACTGTTTTTT.

The chain combines TRBV29-1 with TRBJ2-7, with TRBD2 matching 9 bases. V trimming: 6 bases; J trimming: 7 bases; junction bases outside the gene matches: 13. CDR3 size: 14 residues. Germline assignment: CDR1 SQVTM and CDR2 ANQGSEA. The CDR3 sequence is CSVGTSPTRREQYF. CDR3 nucleotides: TGCAGCGTGGGGACTAGCCCCACTCGGAGGGAGCAGTACTTC.

This clone was seen a single time. This rearrangement joins TRBV11-2 to TRBJ2-5; unclear D gene. Trimming took 6 bases from V and 2 from J, leaving 10 bases between them. Germline CDR1 reads SGHAT; CDR2 reads FQNNGV. The CDR3 extends over 13 amino acids. The CDR3 DNA is TGTGCCAGCAGGCAAGGGTTGCAAGAGACCCAGTACTTC. Translation gives CASRQGLQETQYF.

The V gene is TRBV7-2, the J gene TRBJ2-7, with D hard to call. Per the germline V gene, CDR1 is SGHTA and CDR2 is FQGNSA. Trimming removed 3 bases from V and 10 bases from J, with 10 bases in between. The CDR3 consists of 11 residues. CDR3 loop: CASSFGQAQYF. In DNA form, the CDR3 reads TGTGCCAGCAGCTTTGGGCAGGCCCAGTACTTC.

The sample holds a few counts of this clone. The chain's CDR3 is CSGGKRNTEAFF. In nucleotides, the CDR3 is TGCAGCGGTGGAAAGCGGAACACTGAAGCTTTCTTT. The chain joins TRBV29-1 to TRBJ1-1, with D hard to call. CDR1 SQVTM and CDR2 ANQGSEA come from the germline V gene. The length of the CDR3 is 12 residues. V dropped 7 bases and J dropped 1 base, with 10 bases sitting between them.

This clone appeared a few times. The chain has TRBV7-2 and TRBJ1-2; maybe TRBD1 (5 bases). Germline-derived CDR1 and CDR2 are SGHTA and FQGNSA. This CDR3 region has 17 residues. Trimming cost V 1 base and J 0 bases, with 15 bases left between them. The CDR3 nucleotides read TGTGCCAGCAGCTTAGAGTTGACCAGGGCAGCTAACTATGGCTACACCTTC. The encoded protein is CASSLELTRAANYGYTF.

J is TRBJ2-3 and V is TRBV7-2; D is possibly TRBD2 (5 bases). Trimming pared 1 base from V and 3 bases from J, leaving 11 bases between. Germline CDR1 reads SGHTA; CDR2 reads FQGNSA. There are 15 residues in the CDR3. CDR3 region: CASSLGLGETDTQYF. The CDR3, as DNA: TGTGCCAGCAGCTTAGGATTGGGAGAGACAGATACGCAGTATTTT.

The chain employs TRBV30 and TRBJ2-5, with D hard to call. Trimming took off 0 bases at V and 9 bases at J, with 11 bases between the two ends. Germline V gene data show CDR1 as GTSNPN and CDR2 as SVGIG (reference sequence). The CDR3 has 12 residues. The CDR3, as DNA: TGTGCCTGGAGTGTACCCCCCCACTCCCAGTACTTC. It yields the protein CAWSVPPHSQYF.

This clone has just one count. The V gene is TRBV29-1, the J gene TRBJ1-1; D not resolved. This CDR3 has 15 amino acids. The V end lost 4 bases, the J end lost 3 bases, and 18 bases lay between the germline ends. Germline-derived CDR1 and CDR2 are SQVTM and ANQGSEA. DNA for the CDR3: TGCAGCGTTGCTGCGGCCCACTCTTGGGACACTGAAGCTTTCTTT. Its translation: CSVAAAHSWDTEAFF.

This chain uses TRBV2 with TRBJ2-6; tentatively, D is TRBD1 (5 bases). Trimming removed 8 bases from V and 0 bases from J, with 8 bases in between. CDR3 size: 14 residues. The germline CDR1 and CDR2 sequences are SNHLY and FYNNEI. The chain's CDR3 is CASGDSSGANVLTF. CDR3 bases: TGTGCCAGCGGAGACAGCTCTGGGGCCAACGTCCTGACTTTC. Complete variable domain (other parts from reference TRBV2 and TRBJ2-6): EPEVTQTPSHQVTQMGQEVILRCVPISNHLYFYWYRQILGQKVEFLVSFYNNEISEKSEIFDDQFSVERPDGSNFTLKIRSTKLEDSAMYFCASGDSSGANVLTFGAGSRLTVL.

The chain links TRBV9 to TRBJ2-1, with 7 bases fitting TRBD2. This CDR3 is 18 amino acids long. Germline trimming cut 0 bases from V and 4 bases from J; bases unmatched to any gene: 13. Germline CDR1 SGDLS, CDR2 YYNGEE. The CDR3 protein is CASSVAYGSSGEYNEQFF. The CDR3 bases are TGTGCCAGCAGCGTAGCTTACGGCTCGAGCGGGGAATACAATGAGCAGTTCTTC.

The chain combines TRBV28 with TRBJ2-3; D remains unclear. CDR1 and CDR2 (germline): MDHEN, SYDVKM. The CDR3 totals 14 residues. V lost 1 base to trimming and J lost 3 bases, with 8 bases between them. Here the CDR3 DNA reads TGTGCCAGCAGTTTATCCCCTCGGACAGATACGCAGTATTTT. This gives the protein CASSLSPRTDTQYF.

This chain connects TRBV29-1 to TRBJ1-4, with a possible D match to TRBD1 (5 bases). The germline gives CDR1 SQVTM, CDR2 ANQGSEA. CDR3 length: 14 amino acids. Trimming removed 7 bases from V and 8 bases from J, with 20 bases in between. In DNA form, the CDR3 reads TGCAGCGCCTCGACAGCTCTAATAGGGGAAAAACTGTTTTTT. It translates to CSASTALIGEKLFF.

This clone is a singleton in its sample. The chain combines TRBV18 with TRBJ1-1; TRBD1 aligns across 7 bases. CDR3 length: 13 amino acids. J lost 3 bases, V lost 2 bases, and 0 bases had no gene match. The germline V gene has CDR1 KGHSH and CDR2 LQKENI. The CDR3 region has the DNA TGTGCCAGCTCACCAGACAGGGACACTGAAGCTTTCTTT. This codes for CASSPDRDTEAFF.

The chain links TRBV7-9 to TRBJ1-4; D not certain. The CDR3 contains 14 residues. Trimming cost V 1 base and J 2 bases, with 5 bases left between them. Germline lookup yields CDR1 SEHNR and CDR2 FQNEAQ (reference sequence). The chain's CDR3 is CASSLETTNEKLFF. CDR3 sequence (DNA): TGTGCCAGCAGCTTAGAAACGACTAATGAAAAACTGTTTTTT.

J is TRBJ2-3 and V is TRBV4-2, with D possibly being TRBD1 (5 bases). The CDR3 has 18 residues. Germline loops: CDR1 LGHNA, CDR2 YNFKEQ. Between the trimmed V and J ends, which lost 4 bases and 1 base, there was a span of 21 bases. CDR3 loop: CASSRTPTEMVGTDTQYF. CDR3 DNA sequence: TGTGCCAGCAGCCGGACACCGACCGAGATGGTTGGCACAGATACGCAGTATTTT.

This clone was found once. The chain has TRBV25-1 and TRBJ1-2; no clear D. From germline, CDR1 is MGHDK and CDR2 SYGVNS. Trimming removed 1 base from V and 8 bases from J, with 14 bases in between. The CDR3 has 14 amino acids. The CDR3 region is CASSEFGMSGGYTF. Here the CDR3 DNA reads TGTGCCAGCAGTGAATTCGGCATGTCAGGCGGCTACACCTTC.

The V gene is TRBV29-1, the J gene TRBJ2-7, with 10 bases identical to TRBD1. The V gene end was trimmed by 4 bases and the J gene end by 6 bases; junction bases not matched to a gene: 9. The CDR3 contains 14 residues. The germline V gene encodes CDR1 SQVTM and CDR2 ANQGSEA. CDR3 sequence: CSVVRLGQGSEQYF. The CDR3, as DNA: TGCAGCGTTGTCCGCCTGGGACAGGGGAGCGAGCAGTACTTC.

DNA of the CDR3: TGTGCCAGCAGCTCGGACAGTTCCTTATTGCGACCTCACTCCTACGAGCAGTACTTC. Translating gives CASSSDSSLLRPHSYEQYF. The rearrangement links TRBV5-6 to TRBJ2-7; tentatively, D is TRBD1 (6 bases). This CDR3 has 19 residues. CDR1 and CDR2 from the germline V gene are SGHDT and YYEEEE. The V and J ends lost 3 bases and 0 bases respectively, with 25 bases between them.

This clone was observed a handful of times. The chain joins TRBV6-5 to TRBJ2-3; 7 bases map to TRBD2. In germline, CDR1 is MNHEY, CDR2 SVGAGI. This CDR3 has 16 amino acids. The V and J ends lost 2 bases and 3 bases, in that order; junction bases with no gene match: 8. The CDR3 sequence is CASSYGGVAATDTQYF. DNA for the CDR3: TGTGCCAGCAGTTACGGGGGGGTAGCGGCGACAGATACGCAGTATTTT.

Only a few counts were recorded for this clone. The V call is TRBV13, the J call TRBJ2-7; possibly TRBD2 for D (5 bases). The germline CDR1 and CDR2 sequences are PRHDT and FYEKMQ (reference sequence). The CDR3 has 13 residues. Trimming removed 3 bases from V and 3 bases from J, with 9 bases in between. The CDR3 loop reads CASSFRTRYEQYF. The CDR3 DNA reads TGTGCCAGCAGCTTTCGGACTCGCTACGAGCAGTACTTC.

The CDR3 reads CASSTRNTGELFF. CDR3 nucleotides: TGTGCCAGCAGTACAAGAAACACCGGGGAGCTGTTTTTT. This chain connects TRBV2 to TRBJ2-2; D not certain. CDR1 SNHLY and CDR2 FYNNEI come from the germline V gene. The V and J ends lost 5 bases and 2 bases respectively, with 6 bases between them. This CDR3 contains 13 residues. Drawing the rest from reference TRBV2 and TRBJ2-2, the complete variable domain is EPEVTQTPSHQVTQMGQEVILRCVPISNHLYFYWYRQILGQKVEFLVSFYNNEISEKSEIFDDQFSVERPDGSNFTLKIRSTKLEDSAMYFCASSTRNTGELFFGEGSRLTVL.

CDR3 sequence: CAISESVRQETQYF. CDR3 sequence (DNA): TGTGCCATCAGTGAGTCGGTCAGGCAAGAGACCCAGTACTTC. V is TRBV10-3 and J is TRBJ2-5; unclear D gene. V was pared by 0 bases and J by 2 bases, with 7 bases between. Germline V gene lookup returns CDR1 ENHRY and CDR2 SYGVKD. This CDR3 region has 14 residues.

V and J are TRBV5-1 and TRBJ2-5, with TRBD1 identical over 9 bases. CDR3 length: 14 amino acids. Germline V gene sequence: CDR1 SGHRS, CDR2 YFSETQ. With 2 bases clipped from V and 4 bases from J, the junction kept 3 bases outside the gene matches. CDR3 DNA: TGCGCCAGCAGCTTAGGGACAGGGCGAGAGACCCAGTACTTC. It translates to CASSLGTGRETQYF. The full variable domain, with the rest looked up from reference TRBV5-1 and TRBJ2-5, is KAGVTQTPRYLIKTRGQQVTLSCSPISGHRSVSWYQQTPGQGLQFLFEYFSETQRNKGNFPGRFSGRQFSNSRSEMNVSTLELGDSALYLCASSLGTGRETQYFGPGTRLLVL.

This clone was counted only a few times. The chain couples TRBV21-1 to TRBJ2-4. TRBV21-1 represents a pseudogene. The CDR3 consists of 13 residues. CDR3 residues: CASSKDPRLLGYF. CDR3 sequence (DNA): TGTGCCAGCAGCAAAGATCCAAGGCTGCTGGGGTACTTC.

The rearrangement links TRBV2 to TRBJ2-5; TRBD1 aligns across 8 bases. Germline V gene sequence: CDR1 SNHLY, CDR2 FYNNEI. V trimming: 8 bases; J trimming: 5 bases; junction bases outside the gene matches: 7. The CDR3 sequence is 13 residues long. The DNA for the CDR3 is TGTGCCAGCTTGCAGGGGGCTATCGAGACCCAGTACTTC. It yields the protein CASLQGAIETQYF.

The genes are TRBV7-2 and TRBJ2-2; possibly TRBD1 for D (6 bases). Trimming stripped 6 bases from V and 0 bases from J, with 17 bases between. Germline V gene lookup returns CDR1 SGHTA and CDR2 FQGNSA. This CDR3 comprises 17 residues. The DNA of the CDR3 is TGTGCCAGCAGACCAAAATCACAGGGAACGAACACCGGGGAGCTGTTTTTT. Translated, it gives CASRPKSQGTNTGELFF.

This clone was recorded only once. CDR3 bases: TGTGCCTGGAGTCGGACAGGGATCGGCCAAGAGACCCAGTACTTC. As protein: CAWSRTGIGQETQYF. The rearrangement uses TRBV30 and TRBJ2-5, with 8 bases fitting TRBD1. The CDR3 runs to 15 residues. Germline V gene sequence: CDR1 GTSNPN, CDR2 SVGIG (reference sequence). With V trimmed by 2 bases and J by 1 base, 6 bases remained unmatched.

This clone was seen a few times. The rearrangement uses TRBV29-1 and TRBJ2-7; either TRBD1 or TRBD2 may supply D (6 bases each). CDR3 length equals 12 residues. The germline CDR1 and CDR2 sequences are SQVTM and ANQGSEA. V gave up 5 bases and J gave up 7 bases, with 15 bases separating them. The CDR3 region is CSVQQGLGEQYF. The CDR3 bases are TGCAGCGTTCAACAGGGACTTGGGGAGCAGTACTTC.